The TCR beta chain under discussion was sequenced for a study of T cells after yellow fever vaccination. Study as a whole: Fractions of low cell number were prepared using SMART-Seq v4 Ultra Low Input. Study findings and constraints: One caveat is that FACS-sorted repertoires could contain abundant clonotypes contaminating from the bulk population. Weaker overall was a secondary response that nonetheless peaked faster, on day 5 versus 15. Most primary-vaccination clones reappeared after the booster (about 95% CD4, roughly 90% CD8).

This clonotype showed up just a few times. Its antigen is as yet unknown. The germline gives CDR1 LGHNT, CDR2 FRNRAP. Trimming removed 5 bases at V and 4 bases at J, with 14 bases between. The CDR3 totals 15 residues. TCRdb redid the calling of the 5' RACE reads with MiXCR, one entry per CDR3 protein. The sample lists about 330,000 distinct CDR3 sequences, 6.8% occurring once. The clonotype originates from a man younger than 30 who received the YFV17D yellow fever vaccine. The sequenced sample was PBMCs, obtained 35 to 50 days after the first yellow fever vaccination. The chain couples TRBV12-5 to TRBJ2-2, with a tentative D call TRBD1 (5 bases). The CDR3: CASGLGQGGTGELFF. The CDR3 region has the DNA TGTGCTAGTGGTCTCGGCCAGGGCGGCACCGGGGAGCTGTTTTTT.